This T cell receptor (beta chain) derives from a study of OX40 agonist ivuxolimab in advanced cancers. Study-wide background: Patients achieving partial responses numbered three: one hepatocellular carcinoma case and two cutaneous melanoma cases.

This CDR3 has 14 residues. Germline V gene sequence: CDR1 SGHVS, CDR2 FQNEAQ. Losses at the gene ends were 1 base for V and 5 bases for J; bases not matched to a gene: 4. Study-level results: The antigen specificity of the peripheral T cells (those that were expanded) was not determined. Compared with others, partial responders at 0.1-3.0 mg/kg displayed clonal expansion among the lowest.

Method: immunoSEQ multiplex PCR; TCRdb's copy keeps in-frame clones and lacks some. The sample shows about 78,000 clones, roughly four fifths of them seen only once. Patients who had autoimmune disease history or got systemic immunosuppression were left out. On this clone: No antigen is known for it.

The J gene is TRBJ1-1, the V gene TRBV7-8, with TRBD1 matching 7 bases. This sample comprised CD4+ or CD8+ T cells sorted from blood, obtained in a trial of the OX40 agonist ivuxolimab. This clonotype was sampled from an adult with an advanced solid tumor such as melanoma, head and neck, liver or kidney cancer. DNA of the CDR3: TGTGCCAGCAGCTTAGTACTACAGGGGACTGAAGCTTTCTTT. It encodes CASSLVLQGTEAFF.